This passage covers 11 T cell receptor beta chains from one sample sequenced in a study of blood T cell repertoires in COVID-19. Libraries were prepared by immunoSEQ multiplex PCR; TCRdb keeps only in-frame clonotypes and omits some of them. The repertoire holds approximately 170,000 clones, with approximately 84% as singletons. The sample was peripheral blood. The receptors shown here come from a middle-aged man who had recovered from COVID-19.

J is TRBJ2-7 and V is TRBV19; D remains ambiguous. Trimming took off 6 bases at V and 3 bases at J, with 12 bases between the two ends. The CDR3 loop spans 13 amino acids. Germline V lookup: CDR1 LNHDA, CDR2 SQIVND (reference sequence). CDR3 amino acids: CASSLDARYEQYF. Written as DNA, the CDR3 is TGTGCCAGTAGCCTAGACGCGCGCTACGAGCAGTACTTC. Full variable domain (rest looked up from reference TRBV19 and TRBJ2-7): DGGITQSPKYLFRKEGQNVTLSCEQNLNHDAMYWYRQDPGQGLRLIYYSQIVNDFQKGDIAEGYSVSREKKESFPLTVTSAQKNPTAFYLCASSLDARYEQYFGPGTRLTVT.

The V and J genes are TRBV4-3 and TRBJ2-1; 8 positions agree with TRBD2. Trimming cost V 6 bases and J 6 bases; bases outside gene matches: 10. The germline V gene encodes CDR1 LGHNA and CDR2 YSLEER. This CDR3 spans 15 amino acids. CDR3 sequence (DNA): TGCGCCAGCAGTTGGAGCGGGAGTTTTGTCAATGAGCAGTTCTTC. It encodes CASSWSGSFVNEQFF.

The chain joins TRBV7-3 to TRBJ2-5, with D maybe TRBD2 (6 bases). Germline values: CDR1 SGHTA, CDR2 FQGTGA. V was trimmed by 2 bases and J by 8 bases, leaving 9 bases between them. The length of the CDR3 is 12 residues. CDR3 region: CASSLLGGTQYF. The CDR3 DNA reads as TGTGCCAGCAGCTTACTGGGAGGCACCCAGTACTTC.

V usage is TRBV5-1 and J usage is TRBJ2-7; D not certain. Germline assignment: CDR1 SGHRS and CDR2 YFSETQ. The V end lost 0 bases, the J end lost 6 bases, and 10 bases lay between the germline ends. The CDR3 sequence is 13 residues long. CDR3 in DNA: TGCGCCAGCAGCTTGGCCCTGGAGACCGAGCAGTACTTC. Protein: CASSLALETEQYF.

CDR3 region: CASSQMGAYTGELFF. In DNA, the CDR3 is TGTGCCAGCAGCCAAATGGGGGCCTACACCGGGGAGCTGTTTTTT. The chain recombines TRBV3-1 (or the pseudogene TRBV3-2) with TRBJ2-2; tentatively, D is TRBD1 (6 bases). Trimming took off 2 bases at V and 3 bases at J, with 10 bases between the two ends. CDR3 length: 15 amino acids. Germline V gene data show CDR1 as LGHDT and CDR2 as YNNKEL (reference sequence).

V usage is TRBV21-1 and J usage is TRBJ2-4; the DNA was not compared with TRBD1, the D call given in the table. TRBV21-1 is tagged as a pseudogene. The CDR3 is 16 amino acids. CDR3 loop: CASSLRDRRTKNIQYF. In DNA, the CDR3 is TGTGCCAGCAGCCTCCGGGACAGGCGGACCAAAAACATTCAGTACTTC.

In DNA form, the CDR3 reads TGTGCCAGCAGCCGGGGTGACGAGCAGTACTTC. Its protein product is CASSRGDEQYF. V and J are TRBV6-5 and TRBJ2-7, with D maybe TRBD2 (5 bases). The CDR3 totals 11 residues. Trimming cost V 6 bases and J 5 bases, with 8 bases left between them. Germline V gene data show CDR1 as MNHEY and CDR2 as SVGAGI.

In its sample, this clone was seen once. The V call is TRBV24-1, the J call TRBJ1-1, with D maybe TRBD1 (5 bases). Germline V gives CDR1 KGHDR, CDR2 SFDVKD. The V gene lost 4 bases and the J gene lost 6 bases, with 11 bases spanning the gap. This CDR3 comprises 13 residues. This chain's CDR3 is CATSDPQGAEAFF. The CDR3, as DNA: TGTGCCACCAGTGACCCCCAGGGCGCTGAAGCTTTCTTT.

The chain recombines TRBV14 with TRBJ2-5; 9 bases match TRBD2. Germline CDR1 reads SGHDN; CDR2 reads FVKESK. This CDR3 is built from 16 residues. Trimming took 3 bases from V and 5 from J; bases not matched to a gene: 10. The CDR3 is CASSHLRTSAGETQYF. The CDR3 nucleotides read TGTGCCAGCAGCCACCTCAGGACTAGCGCCGGGGAGACCCAGTACTTC. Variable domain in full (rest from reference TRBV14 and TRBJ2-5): EAGVTQFPSHSVIEKGQTVTLRCDPISGHDNLYWYRRVMGKEIKFLLHFVKESKQDESGMPNNRFLAERTGGTYSTLKVQPAELEDSGVYFCASSHLRTSAGETQYFGPGTRLLVL.

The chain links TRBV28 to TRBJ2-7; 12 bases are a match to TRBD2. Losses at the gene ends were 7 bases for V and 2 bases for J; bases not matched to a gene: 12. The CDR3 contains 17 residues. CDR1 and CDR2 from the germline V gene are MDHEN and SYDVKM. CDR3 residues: CASNDWGLAGQTYEQYF. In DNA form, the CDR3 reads TGTGCCAGCAACGATTGGGGACTAGCGGGCCAAACCTACGAGCAGTACTTC.

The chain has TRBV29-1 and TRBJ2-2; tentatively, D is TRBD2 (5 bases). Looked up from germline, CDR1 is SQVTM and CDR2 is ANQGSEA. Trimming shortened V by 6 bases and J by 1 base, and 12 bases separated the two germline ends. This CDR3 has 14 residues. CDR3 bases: TGCAGCGTGCGGGTAGGAGGGAACACCGGGGAGCTGTTTTTT. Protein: CSVRVGGNTGELFF.